The present T cell receptor (beta chain) was sequenced within a study of graft-versus-host responses after intestinal transplantation. Assay: immunoSEQ multiplex PCR; the TCRdb copy retains only in-frame clones and omits some. The data contain just over 95,000 clones, 92% of them seen just once; the ten biggest clones take up roughly 0.17%. Trimming cost V 1 base and J 4 bases, with 7 bases left between them. This CDR3 has 13 amino acids. Germline V gene sequence: CDR1 LGHNA, CDR2 YSLEER. This clone was recorded once. Its antigen is not known. This TCR derives from a human donor who received an intestinal transplant. The rearrangement uses TRBV4-3 and TRBJ2-5; D unresolved. The sequences come from unstimulated CD4+ T cells sorted from spleen or lymph node cells, collected before intestinal transplant. CDR3 loop: CASSQAPLETQYF. The CDR3 DNA is TGCGCCAGCAGCCAAGCTCCCCTAGAGACCCAGTACTTC.